These T cell receptor beta chains were read from a single sample in a study of OX40 agonist ivuxolimab in advanced cancers. Sequenced by immunoSEQ multiplex PCR; TCRdb stores in-frame clones only, minus some. Among approximately 77,000 clones listed, about 90% were seen once. Sequencing used CD4+ or CD8+ T cells sorted from blood, obtained in a trial of the OX40 agonist ivuxolimab. Receptors were obtained from an adult with an advanced solid tumor such as melanoma, head and neck, liver or kidney cancer. The CDR3 runs from the conserved cysteine through the conserved F or W. A D gene is named only where the DNA matches it firmly. Clone size is stated in some rows and not others, as once, few, many or a class when expanded.

DNA: TGTGCCAGCAGTCCCCCTCAGGGAAACACCATATATTTT; CDR3: CASSPPQGNTIYF; J: TRBJ1-3; V: TRBV6-6; size: once; D: -
DNA: TGTGCCAGCAGCTTAGCGGGGGGAAAATTTGGCTACACCTTC; CDR3: CASSLAGGKFGYTF; J: TRBJ1-2; V: TRBV11-3; size: -; D: -
DNA: TGTGCCAGCAGCTTGAGACTAGCGGGGGGCCGAGTCGGGGATACGCAGTATTTT; CDR3: CASSLRLAGGRVGDTQYF; J: TRBJ2-3; V: TRBV7-2; size: -; D: TRBD2
DNA: TGCGCCAGCAGCCCGCCGAGACTAGCGGGAGGGGATGAGCAGTTCTTC; CDR3: CASSPPRLAGGDEQFF; J: TRBJ2-1; V: TRBV5-1; size: -; D: TRBD2
DNA: TGTGCCAGCAGCTTGGGACTAGCCCAAGAGACCCAGTACTTC; CDR3: CASSLGLAQETQYF; J: TRBJ2-5; V: TRBV5-1; size: -; D: TRBD2
DNA: TGTGCCAGCACCCCTAGACTAGCGGGGATGTCAGATACGCAGTATTTT; CDR3: CASTPRLAGMSDTQYF; J: TRBJ2-3; V: TRBV27; size: -; D: TRBD2
DNA: TGCAGCGTTGAGGGTACTGGAAACACCATATATTTT; CDR3: CSVEGTGNTIYF; J: TRBJ1-3; V: TRBV29-1; size: -; D: -
DNA: TGTGCCAGTAGTACTGGTTCCCCCGGGGAGCTGTTTTTT; CDR3: CASSTGSPGELFF; J: TRBJ2-2; V: TRBV19; size: few; D: -
DNA: TGTGCCAGCAGCTTTACAGGGGGCGGAAATGGCTACACCTTC; CDR3: CASSFTGGGNGYTF; J: TRBJ1-2; V: TRBV7-2; size: -; D: TRBD1
DNA: TGCAGCGTTGAAGCGGTCTCCTACGAGCAGTACTTC; CDR3: CSVEAVSYEQYF; J: TRBJ2-7; V: TRBV29-1; size: -; D: -
DNA: TGCGCCAGCAGCTTGGACCCAGCGGGAGGGCATTCGTACTTC; CDR3: CASSLDPAGGHSYF; J: TRBJ2-7; V: TRBV5-1; size: -; D: TRBD2
DNA: TGTGCCAGTAGTATTAGGCCCCCGGGACAGTACTCCTACGAGCAGTACTTC; CDR3: CASSIRPPGQYSYEQYF; J: TRBJ2-7; V: TRBV19; size: once; D: TRBD1
DNA: TGTGCCAGCAGTGGGACTAGAGAGACCCAGTACTTC; CDR3: CASSGTRETQYF; J: TRBJ2-5; V: TRBV6-1; size: -; D: TRBD2
DNA: TGTGCCAGCAGTGAGGGACAGGGGGTCGGCGGCTACACCTTC; CDR3: CASSEGQGVGGYTF; J: TRBJ1-2; V: TRBV6-1; size: -; D: TRBD1
DNA: TGTGCCAGCAGTGCGGTCCCCTTAGATGGCTACACCTTC; CDR3: CASSAVPLDGYTF; J: TRBJ1-2; V: TRBV6-1; size: once; D: -
DNA: TGTGCCTGGAGTGTACTTCGCGAGCAGTACTTC; CDR3: CAWSVLREQYF; J: TRBJ2-7; V: TRBV30; size: -; D: -
DNA: TGTGCCAGCAGCTTAGGATTAGGGACAGGTTGGAGGTATGGCTACACCTTC; CDR3: CASSLGLGTGWRYGYTF; J: TRBJ1-2; V: TRBV11-3; size: -; D: TRBD1
DNA: TGTGCCAGCTCTAGGGGATTGGGACAAACAGAAGAGACCCAGTACTTC; CDR3: CASSRGLGQTEETQYF; J: TRBJ2-5; V: TRBV18; size: -; D: -
DNA: TGTGCCAGCAGCTCTTTAGCGGGAGGGCCCCCCACAGATACGCAGTATTTT; CDR3: CASSSLAGGPPTDTQYF; J: TRBJ2-3; V: TRBV7-9; size: once; D: TRBD2
DNA: TGTGCCGGGGGGGAGAAGGGGATCTATGGCTACACCTTC; CDR3: CAGGEKGIYGYTF; J: TRBJ1-2; V: TRBV30; size: -; D: -
DNA: TGTGCCAGCAGCTTGGAGGCCGGTGAGCAGTTCTTC; CDR3: CASSLEAGEQFF; J: TRBJ2-1; V: TRBV5-5; size: -; D: -
DNA: TGTGCCAGCAGCCCCCTGACAGAGCCTGAAAAACTGTTTTTT; CDR3: CASSPLTEPEKLFF; J: TRBJ1-4; V: TRBV6-1; size: -; D: -
DNA: TGCAGCGGGGGGACAGGGCGAAGCACAGATACGCAGTATTTT; CDR3: CSGGTGRSTDTQYF; J: TRBJ2-3; V: TRBV29-1; size: -; D: TRBD1
DNA: TGCACCAGCAGCCAAGGACAGGAGTCAAAGACTGAAGCTTTCTTT; CDR3: CTSSQGQESKTEAFF; J: TRBJ1-1; V: TRBV1; size: -; D: -
DNA: TGCGCCAGCAGCCCGGACAGGCAGAGAAACACCATATATTTT; CDR3: CASSPDRQRNTIYF; J: TRBJ1-3; V: TRBV5-1; size: -; D: TRBD1
DNA: TGTGCCAGCAGTACCTGGGCCGACGGCGAGCAGTACTTC; CDR3: CASSTWADGEQYF; J: TRBJ2-7; V: TRBV27; size: -; D: -
DNA: TGCGCCAGCAGCCAAGGCCGGGGGGATTCACCCCTCCACTTT; CDR3: CASSQGRGDSPLHF; J: TRBJ1-6; V: TRBV4-3; size: -; D: -
DNA: TGTGCCAGCAGTACCCGGACAGGGACGACCTACGAGCAGTACTTC; CDR3: CASSTRTGTTYEQYF; J: TRBJ2-7; V: TRBV28; size: -; D: TRBD1